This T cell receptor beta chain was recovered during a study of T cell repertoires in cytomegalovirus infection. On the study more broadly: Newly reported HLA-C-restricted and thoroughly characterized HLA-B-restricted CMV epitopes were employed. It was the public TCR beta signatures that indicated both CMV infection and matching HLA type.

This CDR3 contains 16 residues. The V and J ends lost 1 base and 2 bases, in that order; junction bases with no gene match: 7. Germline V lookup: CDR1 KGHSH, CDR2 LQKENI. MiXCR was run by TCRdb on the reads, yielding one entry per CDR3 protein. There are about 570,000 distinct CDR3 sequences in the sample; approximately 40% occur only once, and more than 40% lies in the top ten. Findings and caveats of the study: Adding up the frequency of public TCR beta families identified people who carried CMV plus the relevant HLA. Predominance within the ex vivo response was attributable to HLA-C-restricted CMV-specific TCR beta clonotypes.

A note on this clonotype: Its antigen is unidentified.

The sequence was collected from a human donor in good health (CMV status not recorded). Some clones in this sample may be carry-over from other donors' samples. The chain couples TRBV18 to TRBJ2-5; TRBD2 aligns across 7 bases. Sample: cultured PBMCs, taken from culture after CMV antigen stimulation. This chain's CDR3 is CASSPQPAGRQETQYF. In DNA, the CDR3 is TGTGCCAGCTCACCACAGCCAGCGGGGAGACAAGAGACCCAGTACTTC.